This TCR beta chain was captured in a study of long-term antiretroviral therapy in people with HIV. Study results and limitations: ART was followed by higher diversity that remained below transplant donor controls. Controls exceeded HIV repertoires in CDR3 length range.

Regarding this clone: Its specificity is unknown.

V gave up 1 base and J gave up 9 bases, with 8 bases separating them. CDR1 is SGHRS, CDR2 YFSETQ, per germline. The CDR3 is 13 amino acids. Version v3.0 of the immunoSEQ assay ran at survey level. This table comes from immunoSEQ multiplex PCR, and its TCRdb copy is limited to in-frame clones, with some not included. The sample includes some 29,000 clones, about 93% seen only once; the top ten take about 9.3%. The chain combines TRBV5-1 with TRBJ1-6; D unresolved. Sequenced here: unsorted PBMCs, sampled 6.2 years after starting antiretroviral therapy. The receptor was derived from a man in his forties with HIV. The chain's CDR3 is CASSLFEGSPLHF. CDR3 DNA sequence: TGCGCCAGCAGCTTGTTTGAGGGTTCACCCCTCCACTTT.